This TCR beta chain derives from a study of T cells in Graves' hyperthyroidism and ophthalmopathy. RNA transcripts yielded amplified TCR beta CDR3 regions. The HTBI primer set served for first-round RT-PCR of the TCR CDR3. TCRdb fed the multiplex PCR reads into MiXCR, producing one record per CDR3 protein. The table records about 590,000 distinct CDR3 sequences, around 16% of them present only once. The CDR3 runs 13 residues. Trimming took 5 bases from V and 5 from J, leaving 12 bases between them. The germline V gene encodes CDR1 LNHDA and CDR2 SQIVND (reference sequence). An absence of ophthalmopathy progression within 18 months meant stable Graves' hyperthyroidism.

Sequencing was performed on blood. The rearrangement uses TRBV19 and TRBJ2-5; D is unclear. The clonotype originates from a woman aged 25 to 45 with Graves' hyperthyroidism. The CDR3 DNA reads TGTGCCAGTAGTCTAGGGAACGAGGAGACCCAGTACTTC. Protein product: CASSLGNEETQYF.